This T cell receptor beta chain was recovered during a study of radiotherapy plus CTLA-4 blockade in lung cancer. The CDR3 totals 19 residues. Germline loops: CDR1 LNHNV, CDR2 YYDKDF (reference sequence). The junction had 15 bases not matched to a gene; V was cut back by 1 base and J by 3 bases. Libraries were prepared by immunoSEQ multiplex PCR; TCRdb keeps only in-frame clonotypes and omits some of them. The data contain 40,000 to 55,000 clones, more than 70% of them singletons. The sequences come from peripheral blood, collected from a patient treated with radiotherapy plus ipilimumab. This chain joins TRBV15 and TRBJ2-1; TRBD1 matches 7 bases. The origin of this receptor is a human donor with non-small cell lung cancer whose response to radiotherapy plus ipilimumab could not be evaluated. CDR3 DNA: TGTGCCACCAGCAGAGGATTGATTATACAGGGGATCGGCTACAATGAGCAGTTCTTC. It specifies CATSRGLIIQGIGYNEQFF.